The rows below give T cell receptor beta chains drawn from one sample of a study of CD4 T cells in relation to SARS-CoV-2 and coronaviruses. Sequencing was performed with immunoSEQ multiplex PCR; in TCRdb, only in-frame clones are kept and a portion is missing. The table has 10,000 to 11,000 clones, 74% seen once; the top ten hold around 17%. These receptors are not linked to any known antigen. Sample: CD4+ T cells from PBMCs, cultured in vitro. The receptors here all came from a human donor in good health. Both conserved end residues are part of each CDR3. Each record gives: J gene, clone size, CDR3 length, V gene, D gene, CDR3 DNA, CDR3 protein. A D gene is named only where the DNA matches it firmly. The listing skips clone size in some rows; elsewhere it reads once, few, many or a size class.

>TRBJ1-3|-|16|TRBV7-8|-
TGTGCCAGCAGCTTAGTTGTGTGGGAATTCGGAAACACCATATATTTT
CASSLVVWEFGNTIYF
>TRBJ2-7|-|17|TRBV5-4|TRBD2
TGTGCCAGCAGCTCCCTAAATATAGCGGGAAGTTCCTACGAGCAGTACTTC
CASSSLNIAGSSYEQYF
>TRBJ2-3|-|17|TRBV5-1|TRBD2
TGCGCCAGCAGCTCGGGACTAGCGGGGGGGCCCGGAGATACGCAGTATTTT
CASSSGLAGGPGDTQYF
>TRBJ2-2|few|17|TRBV14|TRBD1
TGTGCCAGCAGCCCGCTGATACAGGGGTTTAACACCGGGGAGCTGTTTTTT
CASSPLIQGFNTGELFF
>TRBJ2-5|-|19|TRBV7-8|TRBD2
TGTGCCAGCAGCAACTACCGACTAGCGGGGGGCATCCTGGGGGAGACCCAGTACTTC
CASSNYRLAGGILGETQYF
>TRBJ1-2|-|10|TRBV29-1|TRBD1
TGCAGCGTTGAGGGGACAGGGGTTACCTTC
CSVEGTGVTF
>TRBJ2-5|-|14|TRBV19|-
TGTGCCAGTAGCAGGGCGGGATTGGGGGAGACCCAGTACTTC
CASSRAGLGETQYF
>TRBJ1-4|-|15|TRBV7-9|-
TGTGCTAGCAGCTTAGCAGGGATAGTAGAGGAAAAACTGTTTTTT
CASSLAGIVEEKLFF
>TRBJ2-6|few|16|TRBV3-1/TRBV3-2|TRBD1
TGTGCCAGCAGCCAAGGACAGGGAGCTGGGGCCAACGTCCTGACTTTC
CASSQGQGAGANVLTF
>TRBJ1-6|few|16|TRBV6-1|-
TGTGCCAGCAGTGAAGCGGGGTTCTCCTATAATTCACCCCTCCACTTT
CASSEAGFSYNSPLHF
>TRBJ2-2|-|15|TRBV6-2/TRBV6-3|-
TGTGCCAGCAACCCCGGGGCAGCGAACACCGGGGAGCTGTTTTTT
CASNPGAANTGELFF
>TRBJ2-2|-|15|TRBV4-2|-
TGTGCCAGCAGCCCGGGGCCAGGGGACACCGGGGAGCTGTTTTTT
CASSPGPGDTGELFF
>TRBJ1-2|once|13|TRBV6-5|-
TGTGCCAGCAGTCCGACAGAGCTCTATGGCTACACCTTC
CASSPTELYGYTF
>TRBJ2-5|-|15|TRBV6-5|TRBD2
TGTGCCAGCACCACTATCCGCGGGGGACAAGAGACCCAGTACTTC
CASTTIRGGQETQYF
>TRBJ1-2|few|12|TRBV27|-
TGTGCCAGCAGAACCCCCTTCTATGGCTACACCTTC
CASRTPFYGYTF
>TRBJ1-1|-|15|TRBV5-1|-
TGCGCCAGCAGCTTGGTGGGGGGTCTGAACACTGAAGCTTTCTTT
CASSLVGGLNTEAFF
>TRBJ2-1|-|14|TRBV9|-
TGTGCCAGCTCCACAGGGACACCCTACAATGAGCAGTTCTTC
CASSTGTPYNEQFF
>TRBJ1-2|-|16|TRBV13|-
TGTGCCAGCAGCTTAGAAGGCATAGACAGCGAGGGTGGCTACACCTTC
CASSLEGIDSEGGYTF
>TRBJ2-4|-|14|TRBV4-1|-
TGCGCCAGCAGCCAAGTCTATAATGGGGACATTCAGTACTTC
CASSQVYNGDIQYF
>TRBJ1-3|-|13|TRBV3-1/TRBV3-2|-
TGTGCCAGCAGCCTTGGGGGCGGAAACACCATATATTTT
CASSLGGGNTIYF
>TRBJ1-2|once|15|TRBV5-1|-
TGCGCCAGCAGCTTGGATACAGCCCCTAACTATGGCTACACCTTC
CASSLDTAPNYGYTF
>TRBJ2-3|-|18|TRBV5-1|-
TGCGCCAGCAGCTGGGGGGTAGGCCTAGGTAGGGTGACAGATACGCAGTATTTT
CASSWGVGLGRVTDTQYF
>TRBJ2-7|-|14|TRBV3-1/TRBV3-2|-
TGTGCCAGCAGCCTTAGGGGGTTAGAGTACGAGCAGTACTTC
CASSLRGLEYEQYF
>TRBJ2-2|-|12|TRBV2|-
TGTGCCAGCAGCCCGGACACCGGGGAGCTGTTTTTT
CASSPDTGELFF
>TRBJ2-3|-|14|TRBV11-2|-
TGTGCCAGCAGCTTTGGGGGTTTCACAGATACGCAGTATTTT
CASSFGGFTDTQYF
>TRBJ1-1|few|14|TRBV6-2/TRBV6-3|-
TGTGCCAGCAACCCGATAGGGACATGGGGCCAAGCTTTCTTT
CASNPIGTWGQAFF
>TRBJ2-2|-|16|TRBV9|TRBD2
TGTGCCAGCAGCCATCCTAGCGGGAGGGCTCTCGGGGAGCTGTTTTTT
CASSHPSGRALGELFF
>TRBJ2-1|once|16|TRBV11-3|-
TGTGCCAGCAGCTTATCCTCAAGTGGAGGGGGCAATGAGCAGTTCTTC
CASSLSSSGGGNEQFF
>TRBJ2-5|-|14|TRBV5-8|TRBD1
TGTGCCAGCAGTTCGGGACAGGTAGTGGAGACCCAGTACTTC
CASSSGQVVETQYF
>TRBJ1-2|few|13|TRBV14|-
TGTGCCAGCAGCCAAGCTCAGGGGCGGGGAGCGCTCTTC
CASSQAQGRGALF
>TRBJ2-5|-|13|TRBV5-6|-
TGTGCCAGCAGCCGGGCCCTGGGGGAGACCCAGTACTTC
CASSRALGETQYF
>TRBJ2-7|-|15|TRBV19|TRBD1
TGTGCCAGTAGTACCATGGGACAGGGGGGTGTGGAGCAGTACTTC
CASSTMGQGGVEQYF
>TRBJ2-2|-|16|TRBV11-2|TRBD2
TGTGCCAGCAGCTTAGTGGGCGGGAGAACAACCGGGGAGCTGTTTTTT
CASSLVGGRTTGELFF
>TRBJ2-7|-|17|TRBV5-1|-
TGCGCCAGCAGCTTGGAATTACAGGGAAGTTTAACAGGCGAGCAGTACTTC
CASSLELQGSLTGEQYF
>TRBJ2-3|-|15|TRBV7-9|TRBD1
TGTGCCAGCAGCCCAGTTGGACAGGGTGGGGATACGCAGTATTTT
CASSPVGQGGDTQYF
>TRBJ1-4|once|16|TRBV4-3|TRBD1
TGCGCCAGCAGCCAAGACAACAGGGGGGAATATGAAAAACTGTTTTTT
CASSQDNRGEYEKLFF
>TRBJ1-5|-|15|TRBV19|TRBD1
TGTGCCAGTAGTTTAGACAGGGGGAGCAATCAGCCCCAGCATTTT
CASSLDRGSNQPQHF
>TRBJ1-5|-|15|TRBV19|-
TGTGCCAGTAGTATTACCCGGTATAGCAATCAGCCCCAGCATTTT
CASSITRYSNQPQHF
>TRBJ1-5|few|15|TRBV4-3|-
TGCGCCAGCAGCCCCACCCGCCAGGGAACTCAGCCCCAGCATTTT
CASSPTRQGTQPQHF
>TRBJ2-1|-|14|TRBV10-3|-
TGTGCCATCAAGATACGGGGGTCGGACAATGAGCAGTTCTTC
CAIKIRGSDNEQFF
>TRBJ2-2|-|15|TRBV28|-
TGTGCCAGCAGGGGTGGGAGCTTAAATGCCGGGGAGCTGTTTTTT
CASRGGSLNAGELFF
>TRBJ2-7|-|14|TRBV18|TRBD2
TGTGCCAGCTCTCCGACTAGCGGCCCCTACGAGCAGTACTTC
CASSPTSGPYEQYF
>TRBJ2-3|-|16|TRBV18|-
TGTGCCAGCTCACCCCCGAGGGGTTCGGGAACGGATACGCAGTATTTT
CASSPPRGSGTDTQYF
>TRBJ1-5|-|17|TRBV7-9|-
TGTGCCAGCAGCTTAAGTTATGGAAGGGACAGCAATCAGCCCCAGCATTTT
CASSLSYGRDSNQPQHF
>TRBJ1-3|-|13|TRBV29-1|TRBD1
TGCAGGAGTATCGACAGGGCTGGAAACACCATATATTTT
CRSIDRAGNTIYF
>TRBJ2-7|-|18|TRBV7-2|TRBD2
TGTGCCAGCAGCTTGGGGGGGCCGGGATTCGGGGGGGCGAAGGAGCAGTACTTC
CASSLGGPGFGGAKEQYF
>TRBJ1-2|-|14|TRBV30|-
TGTGCCTGGAGCGCTTCGGGCATGAGAGGAGGCTACACCTTC
CAWSASGMRGGYTF
>TRBJ1-3|once|15|TRBV6-6|-
TGTGCCAGCAGCACTCAAACAGGCTCTGGAAACACCATATATTTT
CASSTQTGSGNTIYF
>TRBJ1-2|medium-sized|14|TRBV7-2|TRBD1
TGTGCCAGCAGCTCAATCAGGGGGCACGGTGGCTACACCTTC
CASSSIRGHGGYTF
>TRBJ1-3|once|14|TRBV3-1/TRBV3-2|-
TGTGCCAGCGCCGGGGGGGCGCCCGGAAACACCATATATTTT
CASAGGAPGNTIYF
>TRBJ2-5|-|15|TRBV2|-
TGTGCCAGCACCCTGGGACGGCCCAGCCAAGAGACCCAGTACTTC
CASTLGRPSQETQYF
>TRBJ1-2|-|13|TRBV7-9|-
TGTGCCAGCAGCTTAGCCATGACTCAGGGCTACACCTTC
CASSLAMTQGYTF
>TRBJ2-3|-|15|TRBV7-2|TRBD2
TGTGCCAGCAGCTTAGCGGGGGGGACCCCAGATACGCAGTATTTT
CASSLAGGTPDTQYF
>TRBJ2-1|-|13|TRBV11-2|-
TGTGCCAGCAGCTTAGATAGCAACAATGAGCAGTTCTTC
CASSLDSNNEQFF
>TRBJ2-5|-|15|TRBV11-3|TRBD2
TGTGCCAGCAGCCGAGGACTAGCGGGACAAGAGACCCAGTACTTC
CASSRGLAGQETQYF
>TRBJ1-5|-|19|TRBV6-2/TRBV6-3|TRBD1
TGTGCCAGCAGTCGTGCCGGGACAGGGAGAATTGACAGCAATCAGCCCCAGCATTTT
CASSRAGTGRIDSNQPQHF
>TRBJ2-1|-|12|TRBV5-8|-
TGTGCCAGCAGCTTGGACAGAGGGGAGCAGTTCTTC
CASSLDRGEQFF
>TRBJ1-4|-|14|TRBV29-1|-
TGCAGCGTTGCGCAGACCCGGCGGAATGAAAAACTGTTTTTT
CSVAQTRRNEKLFF
>TRBJ2-3|-|14|TRBV29-1|TRBD1
TGCAGCGTTGACAAGACAGGGGACACAGATACGCAGTATTTT
CSVDKTGDTDTQYF
>TRBJ1-2|-|12|TRBV6-5|TRBD1
TGTGCCAGCATGACAGGGCAGTTTGGCTACACCTTC
CASMTGQFGYTF